This paragraph reports one T cell receptor beta chain. The CDR3 totals 13 residues. Germline CDR1 MNHEY, CDR2 SMNVEV (reference sequence). Deletions cut 2 bases from V and 4 bases from J, with 8 bases between. These data originate in a study of T cell changes during pregnancy in multiple sclerosis. The repertoire was sequenced with immunoSEQ multiplex PCR; TCRdb's copy has only in-frame clones and lacks some. The table has more than 80,000 clones, about 89% seen once. The rearrangement uses TRBV27 and TRBJ1-2; D is ambiguous. The sequence was obtained from a female donor with multiple sclerosis, enrolled in a pregnancy study. The specimen comprised peripheral blood, sampled before pregnancy. The CDR3 loop reads CASSLQASYGYTF. The CDR3 bases are TGTGCCAGCAGTTTACAAGCCTCCTATGGCTACACCTTC.